This T cell receptor beta chain emerged from a study of shared clonotypes between healthy human individuals. Unsorted PBMC contributed roughly 320 ng DNA, about 30,000 T cell genomes, to each replicate PCR. Original processing notes: Owing to the provision of junction-only sequences devoid of quality scores by immunoSEQ, filtering differed. The method was immunoSEQ multiplex PCR; TCRdb's version includes in-frame clones alone and lacks a portion of them. V, J and clone size are those of that table, while D and trimming were read from the DNA. The table lists some 470,000 clones, about three quarters of them singletons, with approximately 12% in the top ten. The CDR3 totals 14 residues. The germline V and J ends were trimmed by 1 base and 5 bases, with 11 bases remaining between them. CDR1 SEHNR and CDR2 FQNEAQ come from the germline V gene (reference sequence). The healthy adult donors were HIV-negative and reported no recent acute infections or vaccinations. Genomic DNA, for the unsorted samples, came from tens of millions of PBMCs.

The specimen was PBMCs. The sequence was collected from a woman aged 40 to 50 in good health. Some clones in this sample may be carry-over from other donors' samples. The chain employs TRBV7-9 and TRBJ2-5; D unresolved. The CDR3: CASSLGFGGETQYF. The CDR3 DNA reads TGTGCCAGCAGCTTAGGGTTCGGCGGTGAGACCCAGTACTTC.